Described below is a single TCR beta chain sequence and its context. The antigen remains undetermined. The data stem from a study of OX40 agonist ivuxolimab in advanced cancers. On the study more broadly: Earlier treatment with anti-PD-1, anti-PD-L1 or anti-CTLA-4 was permitted, and over 35% had received some. Partial responses were observed in three patients, of whom one had hepatocellular carcinoma and two had cutaneous melanoma. Study results and caveats: Near-lowest levels of clonal expansion characterized partial responders at 0.1-3.0 mg/kg.

Some clones are missing from TCRdb's copy, which holds only in-frame ones; the method was immunoSEQ multiplex PCR. The sample shows some 69,000 clones, around 80% of them seen only once. Trimming cost V 0 bases and J 9 bases, with 14 bases left between them. This CDR3 has 14 residues. CDR1 is MNHNS and CDR2 is SASEGT in the germline V gene. The V call is TRBV6-1, the J call TRBJ2-5, with D perhaps TRBD2 (6 bases). The material sequenced was CD4+ or CD8+ T cells sorted from blood, taken in a trial of the OX40 agonist ivuxolimab. The receptor was isolated from an adult with an advanced solid tumor such as melanoma, head and neck, liver or kidney cancer. The CDR3 DNA reads as TGTGCCAGCAGTGAAGCCCGGGCAGGCGGGGCCCAGTACTTC. Protein product: CASSEARAGGAQYF.